The rows below give T cell receptor beta chains drawn from one sample of a study of cytotoxic CD8 clonotypes in ibrutinib-treated CLL. Only in-frame clones appear in the TCRdb table, and some are missing; sequencing was by immunoSEQ multiplex PCR. The sample lists 330,000 or so clones, under 70% seen once, with roughly 6.8% in the top ten. The material was PBMCs, obtained after 36 months of ibrutinib treatment. The receptors derive from a human donor with chronic lymphocytic leukemia. CDR3s include the opening cysteine and the closing phenylalanine or tryptophan. The D gene is left open where the match is weak. Clone size is stated in some rows and not others, as once, few, many or a class when expanded.

CDR3 length	V gene	clone size	J gene	D gene	CDR3 protein	CDR3 DNA
13	TRBV5-6	NA	TRBJ1-5	NA	CASSLTGNQPQHF	TGTGCCAGCAGCTTGACAGGCAATCAGCCCCAGCATTTT
14	TRBV9	few	TRBJ2-7	NA	CASSAGLYAYEQYF	TGTGCCAGCAGCGCCGGACTGTATGCCTACGAGCAGTACTTC
18	TRBV12-5	NA	TRBJ2-3	TRBD1	CASGPTGAGRGLTDTQYF	TGTGCTAGTGGTCCCACAGGGGCAGGGAGAGGTCTCACAGATACGCAGTATTTT
16	TRBV10-2	NA	TRBJ1-5	NA	CASSERIGSSNQPQHF	TGCGCCAGCAGTGAGAGAATCGGGAGTAGCAATCAGCCCCAGCATTTT
15	TRBV11-2	NA	TRBJ2-7	NA	CASSLGVTFSYEQYF	TGTGCCAGCAGCTTAGGTGTGACCTTCTCCTACGAGCAGTACTTC
13	TRBV29-1	NA	TRBJ2-1	TRBD2	CSGSGRLYDEQFF	TGCAGCGGAAGCGGGAGGTTATACGATGAGCAGTTCTTC
14	TRBV4-1	few	TRBJ1-2	TRBD1	CASSQTGGGYGYTF	TGCGCCAGCAGCCAAACAGGGGGAGGCTATGGCTACACCTTC
15	TRBV5-4	NA	TRBJ1-2	NA	CASSSRRDSPYGYTF	TGTGCCAGCAGCAGCCGCAGGGACTCACCCTATGGCTACACCTTC
15	TRBV10-3	few	TRBJ1-1	NA	CAISELAGVNTEAFF	TGTGCCATCAGTGAGTTGGCAGGGGTGAACACTGAAGCTTTCTTT
17	TRBV4-2	many	TRBJ2-5	TRBD2	CASSQDFRRGGQETQYF	TGTGCCAGCAGCCAAGACTTTAGACGCGGGGGACAAGAGACCCAGTACTTC
16	TRBV27	NA	TRBJ2-3	TRBD2	CASSLRAGGLTDTQYF	TGTGCCAGCAGTTTACGAGCGGGAGGGCTCACAGATACGCAGTATTTT
12	TRBV15	few	TRBJ2-7	NA	CATSRDHGEQYF	TGTGCCACCAGCAGAGATCACGGGGAGCAGTACTTC
13	TRBV5-4	few	TRBJ1-2	NA	CASSLYSSYGYTF	TGTGCCAGCAGCTTGTACAGCTCCTATGGCTACACCTTC
15	TRBV6-5	NA	TRBJ1-5	TRBD1	CASSRDRGSNQPQHF	TGTGCCAGCAGCCGCGACAGGGGAAGCAATCAGCCCCAGCATTTT
16	TRBV5-6	NA	TRBJ2-2	TRBD1	CASSRLAGQGTGELFF	TGTGCCAGCAGCAGGCTTGCAGGACAGGGTACCGGGGAGCTGTTTTTT
14	TRBV16	NA	TRBJ1-5	NA	CASSQYIQGQPQHF	TGTGCCAGCAGCCAATATATCCAGGGACAGCCCCAGCATTTT
12	TRBV5-1	few	TRBJ2-7	NA	CASSPASYEQYF	TGCGCCAGCAGCCCGGCCAGCTACGAGCAGTACTTC
14	TRBV9	NA	TRBJ2-7	NA	CASSVEGGTYEQYF	TGTGCCAGCAGCGTAGAGGGGGGCACCTACGAGCAGTACTTC
16	TRBV10-3	NA	TRBJ1-5	NA	CAISEQGPGVNQPQHF	TGTGCCATCAGTGAGCAGGGGCCAGGCGTCAATCAGCCCCAGCATTTT
14	TRBV5-4	once	TRBJ2-7	TRBD1	CASSWGQGAYEQYF	TGTGCCAGCAGCTGGGGACAGGGGGCCTACGAGCAGTACTTC
16	TRBV6-4	once	TRBJ2-3	TRBD2	CASSGSSGGAEDTQYF	TGTGCCAGCAGTGGGTCTAGCGGGGGGGCAGAAGATACGCAGTATTTT
13	TRBV7-3	few	TRBJ2-5	NA	CASSLSSRETQYF	TGTGCCAGCAGCTTAAGTAGTAGGGAGACCCAGTACTTC
17	TRBV4-2	few	TRBJ2-3	TRBD2	CASSQDRTSGSTDTQYF	TGTGCCAGCAGCCAAGACCGGACTAGCGGAAGCACAGATACGCAGTATTTT
16	TRBV5-1	NA	TRBJ1-2	TRBD1	CASSFTGGSNYYGYTF	TGCGCCAGCAGCTTTACAGGGGGCTCTAACTACTATGGCTACACCTTC
13	TRBV6-1	NA	TRBJ2-7	NA	CASRIQGPYEQYF	TGTGCCAGCAGAATACAGGGCCCCTACGAGCAGTACTTC
15	TRBV7-2	NA	TRBJ2-7	NA	CASSPTRGFTYEQYF	TGTGCCAGCAGCCCAACGCGGGGCTTTACGTACGAGCAGTACTTC
18	TRBV28	NA	TRBJ2-3	TRBD2	CASSFLTSGGGGTDTQYF	TGTGCCAGCAGTTTCCTGACTAGCGGAGGCGGTGGCACAGATACGCAGTATTTT
15	TRBV5-1	NA	TRBJ1-3	NA	CASSLQGFSGNTIYF	TGCGCCAGCAGCTTACAGGGTTTCTCTGGAAACACCATATATTTT
13	TRBV7-6	many	TRBJ2-2	NA	CASSLDGTGELFF	TGTGCCAGCAGCTTAGATGGCACCGGGGAGCTGTTTTTT
16	TRBV5-6	few	TRBJ1-5	TRBD1	CASSLQGALSNQPQHF	TGTGCCAGCAGCTTACAGGGGGCATTGAGCAATCAGCCCCAGCATTTT
17	TRBV5-6	NA	TRBJ1-1	NA	CASSFRSGTAGYTEAFF	TGTGCCAGCAGCTTTCGATCGGGGACCGCCGGGTACACTGAAGCTTTCTTT
15	TRBV4-1	NA	TRBJ1-5	TRBD1	CASSLVDRAGQPQHF	TGCGCCAGCAGCCTAGTAGACAGGGCGGGTCAGCCCCAGCATTTT
15	TRBV10-3	NA	TRBJ2-7	NA	CAISDTGLHSYEQYF	TGTGCCATCAGTGACACCGGACTGCACTCCTACGAGCAGTACTTC
13	TRBV9	NA	TRBJ2-3	TRBD1	CASSVGDSNTQYF	TGTGCCAGCAGCGTTGGGGACAGCAATACGCAGTATTTT
16	TRBV5-1	once	TRBJ2-2	NA	CASSEGVYRGTGELFF	TGCGCCAGCAGCGAAGGGGTATATCGAGGCACCGGGGAGCTGTTTTTT
12	TRBV2	few	TRBJ2-1	NA	CASSAGDNEQFF	TGTGCCAGCAGTGCAGGGGACAATGAGCAGTTCTTC
16	TRBV5-1	few	TRBJ2-1	TRBD2	CASSPGLAGPYNEQFF	TGCGCCAGCAGCCCGGGACTAGCGGGGCCCTACAATGAGCAGTTCTTC
15	TRBV6-5	few	TRBJ2-1	NA	CASSYDWQGGNEQFF	TGTGCCAGCAGTTACGATTGGCAGGGGGGCAATGAGCAGTTCTTC
14	TRBV9	NA	TRBJ2-7	NA	CASSVVAGFHEQYF	TGTGCCAGCAGCGTAGTAGCAGGGTTCCACGAGCAGTACTTC
13	TRBV29-1	NA	TRBJ1-2	NA	CSVDRGVGRGYTF	TGCAGCGTTGACCGAGGGGTAGGGCGTGGCTACACCTTC
16	TRBV28	NA	TRBJ2-5	TRBD2	CASSLLGLAGGETQYF	TGTGCCAGCAGTTTATTAGGGCTAGCGGGAGGGGAGACCCAGTACTTC